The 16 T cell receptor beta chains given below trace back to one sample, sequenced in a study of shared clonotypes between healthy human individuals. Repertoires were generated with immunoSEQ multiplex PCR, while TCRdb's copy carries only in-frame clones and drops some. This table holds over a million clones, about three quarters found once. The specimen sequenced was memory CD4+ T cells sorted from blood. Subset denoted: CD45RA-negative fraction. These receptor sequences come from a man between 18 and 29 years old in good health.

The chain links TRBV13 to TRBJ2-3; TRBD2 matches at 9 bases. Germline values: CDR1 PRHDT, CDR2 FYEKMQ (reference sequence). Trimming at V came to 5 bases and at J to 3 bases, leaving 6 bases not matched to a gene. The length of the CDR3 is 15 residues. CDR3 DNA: TGTGCCAGCAGCCCTAGGACTAGCGTGACAGATACGCAGTATTTT. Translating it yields CASSPRTSVTDTQYF.

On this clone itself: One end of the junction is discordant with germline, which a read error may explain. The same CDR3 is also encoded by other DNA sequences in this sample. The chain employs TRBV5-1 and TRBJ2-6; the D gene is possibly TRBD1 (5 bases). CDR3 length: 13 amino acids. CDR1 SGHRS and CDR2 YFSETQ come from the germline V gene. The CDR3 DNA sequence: TGCGCCAGCAGCCTTCCTGGGGCCAACGTTCTGACTTTC. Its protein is CASSLPGANVLTF.

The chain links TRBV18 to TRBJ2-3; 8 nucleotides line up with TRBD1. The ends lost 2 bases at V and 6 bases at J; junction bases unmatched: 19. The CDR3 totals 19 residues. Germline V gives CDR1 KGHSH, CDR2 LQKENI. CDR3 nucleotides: TGTGCCAGCTCACCATACCAGAGGGACCCAGGACAGGGAAAGGATACGCAGTATTTT. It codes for CASSPYQRDPGQGKDTQYF. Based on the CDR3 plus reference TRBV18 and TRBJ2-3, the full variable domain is NAGVMQNPRHLVRRRGQEARLRCSPMKGHSHVYWYRQLPEEGLKFMVYLQKENIIDESGMPKERFSAEFPKEGPSILRIQQVVRGDSAAYFCASSPYQRDPGQGKDTQYFGPGTRLTVL.

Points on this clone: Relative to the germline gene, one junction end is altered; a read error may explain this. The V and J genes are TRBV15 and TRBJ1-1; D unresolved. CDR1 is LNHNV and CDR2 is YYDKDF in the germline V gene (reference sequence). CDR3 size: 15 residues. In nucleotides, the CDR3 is TGTGCCACCAGTAGAGATGGAGGGATCCAGCGCAGGGCTTTCTTT. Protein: CATSRDGGIQRRAFF.

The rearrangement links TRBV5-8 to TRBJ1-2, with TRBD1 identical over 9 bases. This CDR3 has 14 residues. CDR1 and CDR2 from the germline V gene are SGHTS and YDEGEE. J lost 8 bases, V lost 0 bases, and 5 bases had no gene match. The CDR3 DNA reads TGTGCCAGCAGCTTGGGACAGGGGGACGGCGGCTACACCTTC. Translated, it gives CASSLGQGDGGYTF.

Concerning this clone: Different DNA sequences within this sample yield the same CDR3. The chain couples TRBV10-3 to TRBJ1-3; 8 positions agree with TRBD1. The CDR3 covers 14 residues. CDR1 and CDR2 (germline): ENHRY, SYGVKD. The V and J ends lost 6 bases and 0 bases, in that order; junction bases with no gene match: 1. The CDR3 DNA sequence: TGTGCCATCAGCGGACAGGGCTCTGGAAACACCATATATTTT. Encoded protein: CAISGQGSGNTIYF.

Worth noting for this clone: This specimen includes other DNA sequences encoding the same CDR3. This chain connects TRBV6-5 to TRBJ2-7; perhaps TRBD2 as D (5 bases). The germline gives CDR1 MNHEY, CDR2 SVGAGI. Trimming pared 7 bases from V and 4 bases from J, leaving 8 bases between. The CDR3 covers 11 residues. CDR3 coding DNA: TGTGCCAGCACGGCGGGTTACGAGCAGTACTTC. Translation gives CASTAGYEQYF.

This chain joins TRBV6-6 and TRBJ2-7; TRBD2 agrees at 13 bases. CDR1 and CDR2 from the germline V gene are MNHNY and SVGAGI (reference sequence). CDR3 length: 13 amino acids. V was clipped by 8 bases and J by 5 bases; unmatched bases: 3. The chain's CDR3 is CASRGLAGDEQYF. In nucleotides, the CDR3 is TGTGCCAGCCGTGGACTAGCGGGGGACGAGCAGTACTTC.

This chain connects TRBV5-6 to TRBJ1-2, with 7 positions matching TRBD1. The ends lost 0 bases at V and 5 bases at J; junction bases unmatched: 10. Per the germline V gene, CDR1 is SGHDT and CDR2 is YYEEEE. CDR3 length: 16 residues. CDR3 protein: CASSLDQKGQRYGYTF. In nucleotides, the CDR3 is TGTGCCAGCAGCTTGGACCAAAAGGGACAGCGATATGGCTACACCTTC.

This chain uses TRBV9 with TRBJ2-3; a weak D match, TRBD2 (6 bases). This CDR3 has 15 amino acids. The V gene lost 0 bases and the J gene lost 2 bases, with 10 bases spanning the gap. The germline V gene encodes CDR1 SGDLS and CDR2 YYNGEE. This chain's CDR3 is CASSVVEGLTDTQYF. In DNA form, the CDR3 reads TGTGCCAGCAGCGTAGTGGAGGGACTCACAGATACGCAGTATTTT.

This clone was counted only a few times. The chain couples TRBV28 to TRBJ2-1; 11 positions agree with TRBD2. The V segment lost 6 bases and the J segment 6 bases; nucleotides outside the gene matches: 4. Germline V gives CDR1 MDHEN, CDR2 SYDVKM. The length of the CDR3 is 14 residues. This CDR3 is CASRRGLAVNEQFF. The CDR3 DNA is TGTGCCAGCAGGCGGGGACTAGCGGTCAATGAGCAGTTCTTC.

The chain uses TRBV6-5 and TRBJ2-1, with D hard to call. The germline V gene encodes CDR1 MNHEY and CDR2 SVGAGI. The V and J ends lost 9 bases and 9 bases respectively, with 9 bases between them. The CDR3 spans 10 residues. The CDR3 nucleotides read TGTGCCAGTGGTCGGGTTGAGCAGTTCTTC. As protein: CASGRVEQFF.

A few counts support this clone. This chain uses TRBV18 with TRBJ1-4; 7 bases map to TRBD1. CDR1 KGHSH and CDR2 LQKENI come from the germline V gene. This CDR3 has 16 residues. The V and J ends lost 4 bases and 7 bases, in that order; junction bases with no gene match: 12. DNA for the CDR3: TGTGCCAGCTCACTCTCTAGACAGGGAGGAAGTGAAAAACTGTTTTTT. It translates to CASSLSRQGGSEKLFF. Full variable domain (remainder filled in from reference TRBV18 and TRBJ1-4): NAGVMQNPRHLVRRRGQEARLRCSPMKGHSHVYWYRQLPEEGLKFMVYLQKENIIDESGMPKERFSAEFPKEGPSILRIQQVVRGDSAAYFCASSLSRQGGSEKLFFGSGTQLSVL.

The CDR3 loop reads CASRPRDRHSYEQYF. In DNA, the CDR3 is TGTGCCAGTAGGCCCCGGGACAGGCATTCCTACGAGCAGTACTTC. The J gene is TRBJ2-7, the V gene TRBV19; 8 bases line up with TRBD1. Trimming at V came to 6 bases and at J to 1 base, leaving 8 bases not matched to a gene. Germline V gene data show CDR1 as LNHDA and CDR2 as SQIVND (reference sequence). There are 15 residues in the CDR3.

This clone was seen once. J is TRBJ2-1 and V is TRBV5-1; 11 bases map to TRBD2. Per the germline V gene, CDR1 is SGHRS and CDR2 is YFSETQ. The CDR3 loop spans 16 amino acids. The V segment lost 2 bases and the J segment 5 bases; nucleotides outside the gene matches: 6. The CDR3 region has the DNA TGCGCCAGCAGCTTATTAACTAGCGGGGGTAACAATGAGCAGTTCTTC. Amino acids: CASSLLTSGGNNEQFF.

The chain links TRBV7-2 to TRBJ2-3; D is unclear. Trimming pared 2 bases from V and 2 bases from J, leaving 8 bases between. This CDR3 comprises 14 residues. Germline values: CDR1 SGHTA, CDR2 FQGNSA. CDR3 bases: TGTGCCAGCAGCTTACGGCAGTACACAGATACGCAGTATTTT. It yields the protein CASSLRQYTDTQYF.